The 5 T cell receptor beta chains listed next were all sequenced from one sample in a study of shared clonotypes between healthy human individuals. The assay was immunoSEQ multiplex PCR, and TCRdb's table has in-frame clones only and misses some. Of 2.3 million or so clones listed, more than 80% are singletons. Sequencing input: naive CD4+ T cells from PBMCs. Subset specified: CD45RA+ positively selected. Receptors were obtained from a man aged 18 to 35 in good health. Some clones in this sample may be carry-over from other donors' samples.

The CDR3 spells CASSYNMGNTIYF. CDR3 coding DNA: TGTGCCAGCAGTTACAACATGGGAAACACCATATATTTT. V gene TRBV11-3 combines with J gene TRBJ1-3; unclear D gene. Between the trimmed V and J ends, which lost 6 bases and 4 bases, there was a span of 10 bases. CDR1 is SGHNT and CDR2 is YENEEA in the germline V gene. CDR3 size: 13 residues.

V is TRBV7-3 and J is TRBJ2-7; D gene uncertain. The CDR3 spans 15 residues. V lost 2 bases and J lost 2, with 13 bases in between. Germline CDR1 reads SGHTA; CDR2 reads FQGTGA. CDR3 in DNA: TGTGCCAGCAGCTTATCATCCGCCGGACCCTACGAGCAGTACTTC. Its protein is CASSLSSAGPYEQYF.

The V call is TRBV2, the J call TRBJ1-5; possible D gene TRBD1, 5 bases. The V gene lost 5 bases and the J gene lost 4 bases, with 15 bases spanning the gap. Germline CDR1 and CDR2: SNHLY and FYNNEI. CDR3 length equals 15 residues. CDR3 amino acids: CASSSDGSGNQPQHF. CDR3 nucleotide sequence: TGTGCCAGCAGTTCCGACGGTTCAGGGAATCAGCCCCAGCATTTT.

This clone was detected only a few times. The rearrangement joins TRBV7-9 to TRBJ1-1; a weak D match, TRBD1 (6 bases). Per the germline V gene, CDR1 is SEHNR and CDR2 is FQNEAQ (reference sequence). The V gene lost 5 bases and the J gene lost 1 base, with 14 bases spanning the gap. This CDR3 comprises 15 residues. The DNA of the CDR3 is TGTGCCAGCAGCCCCCGTGGGGGCCAGAACACTGAAGCTTTCTTT. Translation gives CASSPRGGQNTEAFF.

This rearrangement joins TRBV9 to TRBJ2-3, with 8 positions matching TRBD2. CDR3 length: 18 residues. Germline lookup yields CDR1 SGDLS and CDR2 YYNGEE. The V gene end was trimmed by 4 bases and the J gene end by 2 bases; junction bases not matched to a gene: 15. Here the CDR3 reads CASSPGTRPQSITDTQYF. CDR3 nucleotides: TGTGCCAGCAGCCCCGGGACTAGGCCCCAATCAATCACAGATACGCAGTATTTT.